The source of this TCR beta chain is a study of identical twins. Whole-study findings and limits: Analyses based on zero insertions could be partly confounded by invariant MAIT and iNKT cells. Sequences that were out-of-frame, alpha and twin-shared displayed an excess of low generation probability. Beta out-of-frame sequences displayed a weaker excess of sharing between twins.

The CDR3 consists of 16 residues. Germline CDR1 reads MDHEN; CDR2 reads SYDVKM. V was clipped by 3 bases and J by 7 bases, with 22 bases between them. This clonotype came up many times. What it binds is unknown. TCRdb recomputed calls from the 5' RACE reads with MiXCR, one row per CDR3 protein. The sample shows approximately 140,000 distinct CDR3 sequences, around 3.4% of them seen only once. The clonotype originates from a man younger than 30 in good health. Input material: memory T cells sorted from blood. The chain links TRBV28 to TRBJ2-7, with D possibly being TRBD1 (5 bases). The chain's CDR3 is CASSLVSGSLSWEQYF. In DNA form, the CDR3 reads TGTGCCAGCAGTTTGGTGTCAGGGTCCCTATCGTGGGAGCAGTACTTC. Based on the CDR3 plus reference TRBV28 and TRBJ2-7, the full variable domain is DVKVTQSSRYLVKRTGEKVFLECVQDMDHENMFWYRQDPGLGLRLIYFSYDVKMKEKGDIPEGYSVSREKKERFSLILESASTNQTSMYLCASSLVSGSLSWEQYFGPGTRLTVT.